This T cell receptor beta chain was documented in a study of blood T cell repertoires in COVID-19 (dated by TCRdb to the early 2020s). Background on the whole study: Samples covering the acute and convalescent phases of COVID-19 were provided by collaborators in the United States, Italy and Spain. Subjects who had been exposed to COVID-19, were actively infected with it, or had recovered from it provided the deeply sampled blood TCRbeta repertoires that made up the dataset. The material from the prospective study consisted of cDNA or gDNA derived from T cells, B-cell-depleted T cells, or PBMCs. Nearly every sample came with metadata listing a de-identified subject ID, COVID-19 status, age in years and sex. The samples were drawn from the first 160 participants of the ongoing ImmuneRACE study and from 950 to 1,500 subjects provided by 6 global collaborators. Where available, HLA class I and class II types were taken from metadata supplied by the sample provider and were not determined by assay-based typing. The repertoires were released in a freely available public database meant as a resource for research on the immune response to SARS-CoV-2.

In the case of this clone: Its binding antigen is unknown. No base qualities exist here, and no much larger clone lies one base off it.

TCRbeta CDR3 regions were amplified from genomic DNA using the immunoSEQ Assay, a bias-controlled multiplex PCR. Processing in the source paper ran as follows. Within the assay, amplification of reference gene primers was used to estimate how many nucleated cells each sample contained. Sequence reads were collapsed and filtered to measure the absolute abundance of every unique TCRbeta CDR3 rearrangement. For each sample, productive Simpson clonality was calculated by taking the square root of Simpson's diversity index across productive rearrangements. Drawn from immuneACCESS, this table holds only the in-frame rearrangements with V and J called that TCRdb kept. Clones are partly lost; checked studies trace under half to an unresolved V gene and leave the rest unexplained. V and J calls and clone size are copied from that table; D and trimming were computed from the DNA. Counted in this sample were approximately 470,000 clones; 80% to 90% of them appeared once. Jointly, the top ten make up more than 3% of the sample.

On the study overall, not on this receptor specifically: Clinical and demographic metadata were provided uncurated, with the amount varying by source and participant.

The collaborating institutions used their own protocols to collect whole blood in K2EDTA tubes. For TCRbeta analysis, collaborators shipped samples in one of three forms: frozen whole blood, isolated PBMCs, or DNA extracted from either of those sample types. Material for sequencing was peripheral blood. This receptor was identified in a human donor in a cohort sampled during active COVID-19.

The CDR3 loop reads CASRPSWTVFTEAFF. The bases read TGTGCCAGCAGGCCGAGTTGGACTGTGTTCACTGAAGCTTTCTTT. The chain uses TRBV5-4 and TRBJ1-1; no D gene can be assigned with confidence. The V and J ends are trimmed by 5 bases and 4 bases, leaving 18 bases between them. Reading from cysteine to phenylalanine, the CDR3 counts 15 amino acids. Only CDR3 DNA remains: 45 bases, in frame from the first base. Reading the germline V gene (reference sequence) gives CDR1 SGHNT and CDR2 YYREEE.